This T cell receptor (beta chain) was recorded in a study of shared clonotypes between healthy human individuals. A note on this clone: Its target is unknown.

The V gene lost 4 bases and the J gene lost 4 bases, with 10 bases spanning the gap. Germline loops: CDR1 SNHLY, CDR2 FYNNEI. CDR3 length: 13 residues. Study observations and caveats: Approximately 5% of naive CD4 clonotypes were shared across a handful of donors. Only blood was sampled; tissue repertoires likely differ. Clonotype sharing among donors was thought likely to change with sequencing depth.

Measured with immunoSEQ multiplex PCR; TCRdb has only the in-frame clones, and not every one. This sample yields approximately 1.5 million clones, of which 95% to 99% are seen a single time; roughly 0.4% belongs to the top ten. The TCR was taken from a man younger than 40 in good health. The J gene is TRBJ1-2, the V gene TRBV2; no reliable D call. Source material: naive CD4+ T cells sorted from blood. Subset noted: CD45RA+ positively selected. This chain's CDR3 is CASSGSSSYGYTF. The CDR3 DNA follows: TGTGCCAGCAGTGGGTCGTCTAGCTATGGCTACACCTTC.